The 7 T cell receptor beta chains listed next were all sequenced from one sample in a study of beta chain features in type 1 diabetes. The whole isolated RNA underwent reverse transcription, so sequencing captured expressed TCRB transcripts. The assay was immunoSEQ multiplex PCR, and TCRdb's table has in-frame clones only and misses some. The sample carries a few hundred thousand clones, roughly 10% recorded once. The specimen was central memory CD4+ T cells from blood. These receptors originate from a man between 18 and 29 years old in good health.

The J gene is TRBJ2-1, the V gene TRBV7-2; 7 bases agree with TRBD2. The junction had 2 bases not matched to a gene; V was cut back by 0 bases and J by 3 bases. The CDR3 has 15 amino acids. Germline V gene sequence: CDR1 SGHTA, CDR2 FQGNSA. The CDR3 nucleotides are TGTGCCAGCAGCTTAGCGGGAGGGCTCTACAATGAGCAGTTCTTC. It yields the protein CASSLAGGLYNEQFF.

This clone was detected only a few times. V usage is TRBV5-1 and J usage is TRBJ1-2; 11 nucleotides line up with TRBD1. The V segment lost 4 bases and the J segment 8 bases; nucleotides outside the gene matches: 13. Per the germline V gene, CDR1 is SGHRS and CDR2 is YFSETQ. The CDR3 covers 16 residues. CDR3 nucleotide sequence: TGCGCCAGCAGCACAAACCCCGGGACAGGGGGGAGCGGCTACACCTTC. Its protein is CASSTNPGTGGSGYTF.

This clone was found a few times. This chain links TRBV4-3 with TRBJ1-1; 7 bases map to TRBD1. V was clipped by 4 bases and J by 2 bases; unmatched bases: 4. The CDR3 has 14 amino acids. Germline V gene lookup returns CDR1 LGHNA and CDR2 YSLEER. DNA of the CDR3: TGCGCCAGCAGCCTCGGGACAGAAAACACTGAAGCTTTCTTT. This encodes CASSLGTENTEAFF.

The chain couples TRBV29-1 to TRBJ2-5; 11 nucleotides line up with TRBD2. The J call is uncertain, as TRBJ2-7 better fits the DNA end. Germline lookup yields CDR1 SQVTM and CDR2 ANQGSEA. This CDR3 has 14 residues. CDR3 coding DNA: TGCAGCGTAAACGAACTAGCGGGAGCCTACGAGCAGTACTTC. Its translation: CSVNELAGAYEQYF.

As to this clone: Possible read error: a much larger clone is one base away. The genes are TRBV29-1 and TRBJ2-5; the match to TRBD1 covers 10 bases. The V and J ends lost 6 bases and 7 bases, in that order; junction bases with no gene match: 8. Germline V gene sequence: CDR1 SQVTM, CDR2 ANQGSEA. This CDR3 comprises 13 residues. The CDR3 DNA reads as TGCAGCGTAAGACAGGGGGCGCGGGGGACCCAGTACTTC. Its translation: CSVRQGARGTQYF.

This clone showed up just a few times. The chain combines TRBV30 with TRBJ1-4; 8 bases align to TRBD1. The CDR3 runs 13 residues. The ends lost 2 bases at V and 7 bases at J; junction bases unmatched: 3. The germline V gene encodes CDR1 GTSNPN and CDR2 SVGIG (reference sequence). As DNA, the CDR3 is TGTGCCTGGAGTCAGGGGGCCGGTGAAAAACTGTTTTTT. Its translation is CAWSQGAGEKLFF.

Ten or more counts support this clone. V gene TRBV30 combines with J gene TRBJ2-3; D not certain. This CDR3 has 15 amino acids. V lost 0 bases, J lost 3 bases, and 13 bases lay in between. Germline V gene sequence: CDR1 GTSNPN, CDR2 SVGIG (reference sequence). For the CDR3, the DNA is TGTGCCTGGAGTGTAACCCTTGTGGAAACAGATACGCAGTATTTT. Translated, it gives CAWSVTLVETDTQYF. Based on the CDR3 plus reference TRBV30 and TRBJ2-3, the full variable domain is SQTIHQWPATLVQPVGSPLSLECTVEGTSNPNLYWYRQAAGRGLQLLFYSVGIGQISSEVPQNLSASRPQDRQFILSSKKLLLSDSGFYLCAWSVTLVETDTQYFGPGTRLTVL.